This T cell receptor (beta chain) is drawn from a study of blood T cells in healthy people across ages. This clonotype was seen more than once but under ten times. PCR was performed a second time for 7 to 11 cycles using a sample-barcoded 5' primer and a J-beta primer mix. Each cDNA was tagged by a template-switch adaptor containing 12 random nucleotides. TCRdb reprocessed the 5' RACE reads via MiXCR and lists one record per CDR3 protein. Of around 1.5 million distinct CDR3 sequences in the sample, 34% are singletons; the top ten hold approximately 11%. Material: blood. This sequence originates from a woman in her 30s in good health.

The CDR3 loop is CSGETSDSYEQYF. CDR3 sequence (DNA): TGCAGTGGGGAGACTAGCGACTCCTACGAGCAGTACTTC. J is TRBJ2-7 and V is TRBV20-1; TRBD2 matches 8 bases. This CDR3 contains 13 residues. Looked up from germline, CDR1 is DFQATT and CDR2 is SNEGSKA (reference sequence). The junction had 5 bases not matched to a gene; V was cut back by 7 bases and J by 0 bases.